This T cell receptor beta chain derives from a study of control samples from healthy donors and cancer patients. Profiling relied on immunoSEQ multiplex PCR, and the TCRdb table lists in-frame clones only, not all of them. Here the sample spans roughly 120,000 clones, more than 75% being singletons. The CDR3 contains 15 residues. In germline, CDR1 is LNHDA, CDR2 SQIVND (reference sequence). V was clipped by 7 bases and J by 7 bases, with 22 bases between them. The TCR sequence derives from a woman in her sixties or seventies with lung cancer. The chain is built from TRBV19 and TRBJ1-2; D may be TRBD1 (6 bases). Sample: PBMCs. In nucleotides, the CDR3 is TGTGCCAGTACCCGAACTCCACAGGGATCGGGTGGCTACACCTTC. Amino acids: CASTRTPQGSGGYTF.